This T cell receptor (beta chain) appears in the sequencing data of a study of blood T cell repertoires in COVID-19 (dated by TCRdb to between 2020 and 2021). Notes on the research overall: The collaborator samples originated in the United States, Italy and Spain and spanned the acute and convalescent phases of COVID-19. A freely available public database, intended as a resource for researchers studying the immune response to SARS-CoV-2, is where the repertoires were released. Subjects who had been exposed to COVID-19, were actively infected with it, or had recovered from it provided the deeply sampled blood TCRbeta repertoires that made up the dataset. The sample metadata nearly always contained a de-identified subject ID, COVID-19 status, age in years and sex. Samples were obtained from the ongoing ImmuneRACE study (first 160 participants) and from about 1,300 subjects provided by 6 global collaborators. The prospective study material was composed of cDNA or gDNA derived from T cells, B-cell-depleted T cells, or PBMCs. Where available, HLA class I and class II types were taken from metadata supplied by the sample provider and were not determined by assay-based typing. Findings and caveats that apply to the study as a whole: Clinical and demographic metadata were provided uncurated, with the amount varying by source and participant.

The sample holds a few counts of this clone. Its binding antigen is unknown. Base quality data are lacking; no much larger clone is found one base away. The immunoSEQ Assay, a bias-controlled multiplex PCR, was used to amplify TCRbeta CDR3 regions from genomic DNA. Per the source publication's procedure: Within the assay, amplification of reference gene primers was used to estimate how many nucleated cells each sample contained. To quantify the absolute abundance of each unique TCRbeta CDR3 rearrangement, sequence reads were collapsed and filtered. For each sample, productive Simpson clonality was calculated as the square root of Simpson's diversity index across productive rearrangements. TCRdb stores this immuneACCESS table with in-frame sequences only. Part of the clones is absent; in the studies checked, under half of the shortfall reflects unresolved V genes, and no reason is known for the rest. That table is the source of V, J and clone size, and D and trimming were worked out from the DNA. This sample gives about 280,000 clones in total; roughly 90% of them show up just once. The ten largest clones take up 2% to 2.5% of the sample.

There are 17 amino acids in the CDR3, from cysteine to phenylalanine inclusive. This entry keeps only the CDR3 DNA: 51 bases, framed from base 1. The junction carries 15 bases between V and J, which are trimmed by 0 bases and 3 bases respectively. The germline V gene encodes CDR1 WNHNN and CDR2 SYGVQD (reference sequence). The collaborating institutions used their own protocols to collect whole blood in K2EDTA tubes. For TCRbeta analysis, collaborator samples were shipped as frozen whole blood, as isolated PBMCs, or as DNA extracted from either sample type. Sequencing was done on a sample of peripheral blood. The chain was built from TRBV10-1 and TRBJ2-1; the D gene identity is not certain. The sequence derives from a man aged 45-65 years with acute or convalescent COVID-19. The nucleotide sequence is TGCGCCAGCAGTGAGTCAAGGCAGGCCACCAACTACAATGAGCAGTTCTTC. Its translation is CASSESRQATNYNEQFF.